This TCR beta chain came from a study of shared clonotypes between healthy human individuals (dated by TCRdb to 2020 to 2022). Regarding the complete study: The cohort included three men and two women between 18 and 49 years of age. For each donor, CD4 naive and CD4 memory were each given three plates, CD8 naive was given two plates, and CD8 memory was given one plate. To increase sequencing depth and limit assay-specific biases, different laboratories used diverse techniques to prepare libraries and sequence TCR repertoires. The study deeply sequenced blood TCR repertoires of about 5 healthy adults to estimate repertoire size and the extent of clonotype sharing between individuals. Between about 0.8 and 9 billion PBMCs per donor were obtained by leukapheresis. Overall study outcomes, separate from this receptor: The small number of donors limited the genetic and exposure-history diversity represented. Pairwise subsampling indicated that sequencing depth was expected to affect the degree of clonotype sharing among donors. Larger estimated clonotype richness was generally found for naive subsets than for memory subsets. Sampling was limited to blood, and TCR repertoires in tissue likely differ from TCR repertoires in blood. About 5% of naive CD4, around 3.5% of naive CD8, around 2.3% of memory CD4, and over 0.35% of memory CD8 clonotypes were shared across four donors. Incomplete sequencing was indicated by rarefaction of sorted-subset datasets, despite the large sequencing depth. Compared with non-shared clonotypes, clonotypes shared by all four sorted-subset donors had higher generation probabilities.

TCR CDR3 regions were amplified from genomic DNA by multiplex PCR using the deep immunoSEQ assay. Extracted genomic DNA from each cell subset was spread evenly across all wells of several immunoSEQ 96-well plates, with each plate serving as a replicate. For sorted subsets, approximately 200 ng of genomic DNA, equivalent to 30,000 or so T cell genomes, went into each replicate PCR. Purified libraries were quantified with a Qubit 3.0 fluorometer, sized on a Bioanalyzer 2100, and re-quantified with the KAPA Library Quantification kit. Every immunoSEQ 96-well plate was sequenced on a separate single-read 150-cycle Illumina NextSeq 550 flow cell. The source study handled its data this way. Because the immunoSEQ output included only junctional sequences and no quality scores, the filtering could not be the same as the filtering used for full-length reads. To assign V/J genes and CDR3, sequences were annotated against IMGT germline references using PyIR, a Python wrapper for IgBLAST v1.9. Any read was removed if the V/J assignment was weak (E-value above 1e-6), the CDR3 was missing, or the read contained stop codons, out-of-frame junctions, or ambiguous translated residues. A V3J clonotype was defined by an identical inferred V gene, J gene, and CDR3 amino acid sequence. The percentage overlap between two repertoires was calculated by dividing the number of shared unique clonotypes by the size of the smaller repertoire. RTK rarefaction, the Chao1 estimator, and Recon v2.1 estimates of unobserved clonotypes were used to assess repertoire richness. Generation probabilities were computed with OLGA for all TCRbeta clonotypes obtained by the gDNA method from a few donors. TCRdb limited this immuneACCESS table to in-frame rearrangements with V and J called. A share of clones is missing; checked studies link under half to unresolved V genes, and the rest is unexplained. V and J calls and clone size are as listed in that table; D and trimming were resolved from the DNA. This sample has a few million clones in its table, and 85% to 95% of those were observed once. Around 1.7% of the sample is held by the ten biggest clonotypes.

CD8 naive samples consisted of CD45RO-negative cells that were positively selected for CCR7, yielding a CD45RA+CCR7+ population without TemRA cells. The donors were healthy, HIV-negative adults with no recently reported acute infections or vaccinations. Every donor was a Caucasian adult residing in Nashville, Tennessee, USA. After blood collection by leukapheresis, PBMCs were isolated using Ficoll-Histopaque density gradient centrifugation and then cryopreserved in the vapor phase of liquid nitrogen. Analytical flow cytometry was used to check the purity and quantity of each magnetically sorted T cell population. Genomic DNA was isolated from every sorted fraction and measured by UV absorbance on a Nanodrop 2000c. Comment on this clone: The specificity of this receptor is unknown. Per-nucleotide qualities are absent, and no much larger clonotype sits a single base away.

The CDR3, cysteine through phenylalanine, is 17 amino acids long. Just the 51-base CDR3 DNA is kept, in frame starting at base 1. V is pared back by 4 bases and J by 0 bases, with 19 bases lying between the germline termini. Based on the germline V gene (reference sequence), the CDR1 and CDR2 sequences are MNHEY and SMNVEV. The rearranged segments are TRBV27 and TRBJ2-7; the D gene assignment is perhaps TRBD1 or TRBD2, with each matching 6 bases. Sequencing was carried out using naive CD8+ T cells from PBMCs. According to the study, the label for this sample's cell subset or site signals: CD45RA+CCR7+. This receptor was obtained from a man between 18 and 29 years old in good health. Some clones in this sample may be carry-over from other donors' samples. The DNA sequence is as follows: TGTGCCAGCAGTTCCCTCTCCCCCGGGGGCATCTCCTACGAGCAGTACTTC. The translation is CASSSLSPGGISYEQYF.